A selection of T cell receptor beta chains follows, all from one sample in a study of T cell responses to AZD1222 COVID-19 vaccine. Method: immunoSEQ multiplex PCR; TCRdb's copy keeps in-frame clones and lacks some. Among around 170,000 clones, just over 90% were seen once, and the ten largest hold less than 1.6%. The specimen comprised peripheral blood, sampled on day 0 of AZD1222 vaccination. Receptors originate from an adult in good health. CDR3s include the opening cysteine and the closing phenylalanine or tryptophan. D genes are given only for firm matches. The size of a clone is reported for some rows only, either as once, few or many, or as a class for expanded clones.

>TRBJ2-5|TRBV10-2|-|12|-
TGCGCCAGCAGTGGGGAGAGGGAGACCCAGTACTTC
CASSGERETQYF
>TRBJ1-4|TRBV15|-|15|TRBD1
TGTGCCACCAGGGGACCGGGACAGGGGAATGAAAAACTGTTTTTT
CATRGPGQGNEKLFF
>TRBJ1-1|TRBV6-5|-|14|-
TGTGCCAGCAGTTACACAGGCCGGAACACTGAAGCTTTCTTT
CASSYTGRNTEAFF
>TRBJ2-7|TRBV28|-|16|TRBD2
TGTGCCAGCAGTTTAGGAGGAGCGGGGGGCGCGTACGAGCAGTACTTC
CASSLGGAGGAYEQYF
>TRBJ2-3|TRBV2|-|15|TRBD2
TGTGCCAGCAGTGTCGAGCGGGAGAGCACAGATACGCAGTATTTT
CASSVERESTDTQYF
>TRBJ2-7|TRBV28|-|11|-
TGTGCCAGCGGAAAGCATTACGAGCAGTACTTC
CASGKHYEQYF
>TRBJ1-1|TRBV14|once|15|-
TGTGCCAGCAGCCCAGACCGCTACAAGAACACTGAAGCTTTCTTT
CASSPDRYKNTEAFF
>TRBJ1-6|TRBV7-2|-|17|-
TGTGTCAGCAGCCCCAGGGTCTGGACCGGGTGGAATTCACCCCTCCACTTT
CVSSPRVWTGWNSPLHF
>TRBJ1-3|TRBV9|-|15|-
TGTGCCAGCAGTGCCCAGGTAACCTCTGGAAACACCATATATTTT
CASSAQVTSGNTIYF
>TRBJ1-6|TRBV7-6|-|14|-
TGTGCCAGCAGCTCAGGACTGACGAATTCACCCCTCCACTTT
CASSSGLTNSPLHF
>TRBJ2-7|TRBV4-3|-|15|TRBD2
TGCGCCAGCAGCCAGGGACTAGCGGATAGCTACGAGCAGTACTTC
CASSQGLADSYEQYF
>TRBJ2-1|TRBV5-4|-|13|-
TGTGCCAGCAGCTCAGGGCCGTACAATGAGCAGTTCTTC
CASSSGPYNEQFF
>TRBJ2-2|TRBV18|-|15|-
TGTGCCAGCTCACCACCAGCACTATCTACCGGGGAGCTGTTTTTT
CASSPPALSTGELFF
>TRBJ1-5|TRBV18|-|13|-
TGTGCCAGCTCACTTGACTTGAATCAGCCCCAGCATTTT
CASSLDLNQPQHF
>TRBJ1-2|TRBV28|-|15|TRBD1
TGTGCCAGCAGCCTCGAGGACAGGGGGCGCGGAGGCTACACCTTC
CASSLEDRGRGGYTF
>TRBJ1-1|TRBV7-9|-|12|-
TGTGCCAGCCCCGCCGGCGACGGGCTAGCTTTCTTT
CASPAGDGLAFF
>TRBJ1-1|TRBV24-1|-|14|-
TGTGCCACCAGTGATGTCCCGACGTGGGGCGGGGCTTTCTTT
CATSDVPTWGGAFF
>TRBJ1-3|TRBV30|-|15|-
TGTGCCTGGAATCGGGCCGGATACTCTGGAAACACCATATATTTT
CAWNRAGYSGNTIYF
>TRBJ2-7|TRBV28|-|14|TRBD1
TGTGCCAGCAGCGGACAGGGGGGTTTCTACGAGCAGTACTTC
CASSGQGGFYEQYF
>TRBJ1-2|TRBV7-3|-|15|-
TGTGCCAGCAGCGAACTGCGGGGGCGTTTTGATGGCTACACCTTC
CASSELRGRFDGYTF
>TRBJ1-1|TRBV7-8|-|13|-
TGTGCCAGCAGCAGACAGGAGAACACTGAAGCTTTCTTT
CASSRQENTEAFF
>TRBJ1-5|TRBV7-9|-|14|-
TGTGCCAGCAGCTTTCCGGGGAGCGGCCAGCCCCAGCATTTT
CASSFPGSGQPQHF
>TRBJ1-2|TRBV5-3|-|14|TRBD1
TGTGCCAGAAGCCGACAGGGGGCTAGGTTTGGCTACACCTTC
CARSRQGARFGYTF
>TRBJ2-7|TRBV30|-|12|TRBD1
TGTGCCGGGGACAGGGGTTCCTACGAGCAGTACTTC
CAGDRGSYEQYF
>TRBJ2-3|TRBV6-5|-|15|-
TGTGCCAGCAGGTTGGCGGGGACTAGCACAGATACGCAGTATTTT
CASRLAGTSTDTQYF
>TRBJ2-4|TRBV28|-|16|-
TGTGCCAGCCGGTCTAGCGGGACAGGGGCCAAAAACATTCAGTACTTC
CASRSSGTGAKNIQYF
>TRBJ1-2|TRBV19|-|15|TRBD1
TGTGCCAGTAGAACCGCACAGGGGGCTCTCTATGGCTACACCTTC
CASRTAQGALYGYTF
>TRBJ2-5|TRBV11-2|once|12|-
TGTGCCAGCAGCTTAGTCGCTGAGACCCAGTACTTC
CASSLVAETQYF
>TRBJ1-5|TRBV28|-|17|TRBD1
TGTGCCAGCAGTTTCAAGACAGGGGTGTTAGGCAATCAGCCCCAGCATTTT
CASSFKTGVLGNQPQHF
>TRBJ2-7|TRBV27|-|15|TRBD2
TGTGCCAGCAGGGGACTAGCGGGAGGCAAGTACGAGCAGTACTTC
CASRGLAGGKYEQYF
>TRBJ1-5|TRBV19|-|15|-
TGTGCCAGTAGTATATATATCCCGGGGGATCAGCCCCAGCATTTT
CASSIYIPGDQPQHF
>TRBJ1-4|TRBV6-2/TRBV6-3|-|15|-
TGTGCCAGCAGTTACTCGAACGGGATTAATGAAAAACTGTTTTTT
CASSYSNGINEKLFF
>TRBJ1-1|TRBV7-2|-|15|-
TGTGCCAGCAGCTTAATTCCAGGGTCAGGGACTGAAGCTTTCTTT
CASSLIPGSGTEAFF
>TRBJ1-6|TRBV6-5|-|14|TRBD1
TGTGCCAGCACCCAGACAGGGAATAATTCACCCCTCCACTTT
CASTQTGNNSPLHF
>TRBJ1-1|TRBV11-3|-|13|-
TGTGCCAGCAGCCGCGGGTCGGGGGCTGAAGCTTTCTTT
CASSRGSGAEAFF
>TRBJ1-5|TRBV21-1|-|15|-
TGTGCCAGACAATGCAGACAGGGAGTAAATCAGCCCCAGCATTTT
CARQCRQGVNQPQHF
>TRBJ2-3|TRBV7-9|-|13|-
TGTGCCAGCAGCTTAGTATCAGTGGATACGCAGTATTTT
CASSLVSVDTQYF
>TRBJ1-1|TRBV18|-|16|-
TGTGCCAGCTCACCCCGATGGGAGGCCATGAACACTGAAGCTTTCTTT
CASSPRWEAMNTEAFF
>TRBJ2-5|TRBV9|-|16|-
TGTGCCAGCAGCGCCAGGGACGAATCGTACCAAGAGACCCAGTACTTC
CASSARDESYQETQYF
>TRBJ1-2|TRBV6-5|-|14|-
TGTGCCAGCAGTTACGCATCTGGGAACTATGGCTACACCTTC
CASSYASGNYGYTF
>TRBJ1-2|TRBV10-3|few|13|-
TGTGCCATCACTCCAGGGAACAACTATGGCTACACCTTC
CAITPGNNYGYTF
>TRBJ2-7|TRBV6-5|-|14|-
TGTGCCAGCAAAACTCACAGGGATACCCACGAGCAGTACTTC
CASKTHRDTHEQYF
>TRBJ1-5|TRBV28|-|16|-
TGTGCCAGCAGGACGGAGGGCTTTGATAGCAATCAGCCCCAGCATTTT
CASRTEGFDSNQPQHF
>TRBJ1-5|TRBV6-5|-|15|-
TGTGCCAGCAGCCCCCGGGGGGAATACAATCAGCCCCAGCATTTT
CASSPRGEYNQPQHF
>TRBJ1-2|TRBV28|-|14|TRBD1
TGTGCCAGCAATCGGGGACAGACATTCGGTGGCTACACCTTC
CASNRGQTFGGYTF
>TRBJ1-1|TRBV28|-|14|-
TGTGCCAGCAGAATTTCAGGGTCGTACACTGAAGCTTTCTTT
CASRISGSYTEAFF
>TRBJ1-5|TRBV19|-|12|-
TGTGCCAGTAGCAGGGTCCTTCAGCCCCAGCATTTT
CASSRVLQPQHF
>TRBJ2-7|TRBV6-5|-|15|TRBD1
TGTGCCAGCAGTTACTCTCCGGGACAGGGCTACGAGCAGTACTTC
CASSYSPGQGYEQYF
>TRBJ2-6|TRBV16|-|13|-
TGTGCCAGCAGCCAATCTGGGGCCAACGTCCTGACTTTC
CASSQSGANVLTF
>TRBJ1-5|TRBV28|once|15|-
TGTGCCAGCAAAGTAGGGGGTAGAGACAATCAGCCCCAGCATTTT
CASKVGGRDNQPQHF
>TRBJ1-1|TRBV18|-|14|-
TGTGCCAGCTCACCACCGTCACAGGGAACTGAAGCTTTCTTT
CASSPPSQGTEAFF
>TRBJ1-3|TRBV7-2|-|14|-
TGTGCCAGCAGCCCCCGACAGGCAGGAAACACCATATATTTT
CASSPRQAGNTIYF
>TRBJ2-2|TRBV5-5|-|13|-
TGTGCCAGCACCAGAGAGAGGGTAGGGGAGCTGTTTTTT
CASTRERVGELFF
>TRBJ2-5|TRBV6-1|once|13|-
TGTGCCAGCAGTGAAGGGACCATGTTAACCCAGTACTTC
CASSEGTMLTQYF
>TRBJ2-5|TRBV28|-|15|-
TGTGCCAGCAGAGATCCCTCTAGGGGGTTAGAGACCCAGTACTTC
CASRDPSRGLETQYF